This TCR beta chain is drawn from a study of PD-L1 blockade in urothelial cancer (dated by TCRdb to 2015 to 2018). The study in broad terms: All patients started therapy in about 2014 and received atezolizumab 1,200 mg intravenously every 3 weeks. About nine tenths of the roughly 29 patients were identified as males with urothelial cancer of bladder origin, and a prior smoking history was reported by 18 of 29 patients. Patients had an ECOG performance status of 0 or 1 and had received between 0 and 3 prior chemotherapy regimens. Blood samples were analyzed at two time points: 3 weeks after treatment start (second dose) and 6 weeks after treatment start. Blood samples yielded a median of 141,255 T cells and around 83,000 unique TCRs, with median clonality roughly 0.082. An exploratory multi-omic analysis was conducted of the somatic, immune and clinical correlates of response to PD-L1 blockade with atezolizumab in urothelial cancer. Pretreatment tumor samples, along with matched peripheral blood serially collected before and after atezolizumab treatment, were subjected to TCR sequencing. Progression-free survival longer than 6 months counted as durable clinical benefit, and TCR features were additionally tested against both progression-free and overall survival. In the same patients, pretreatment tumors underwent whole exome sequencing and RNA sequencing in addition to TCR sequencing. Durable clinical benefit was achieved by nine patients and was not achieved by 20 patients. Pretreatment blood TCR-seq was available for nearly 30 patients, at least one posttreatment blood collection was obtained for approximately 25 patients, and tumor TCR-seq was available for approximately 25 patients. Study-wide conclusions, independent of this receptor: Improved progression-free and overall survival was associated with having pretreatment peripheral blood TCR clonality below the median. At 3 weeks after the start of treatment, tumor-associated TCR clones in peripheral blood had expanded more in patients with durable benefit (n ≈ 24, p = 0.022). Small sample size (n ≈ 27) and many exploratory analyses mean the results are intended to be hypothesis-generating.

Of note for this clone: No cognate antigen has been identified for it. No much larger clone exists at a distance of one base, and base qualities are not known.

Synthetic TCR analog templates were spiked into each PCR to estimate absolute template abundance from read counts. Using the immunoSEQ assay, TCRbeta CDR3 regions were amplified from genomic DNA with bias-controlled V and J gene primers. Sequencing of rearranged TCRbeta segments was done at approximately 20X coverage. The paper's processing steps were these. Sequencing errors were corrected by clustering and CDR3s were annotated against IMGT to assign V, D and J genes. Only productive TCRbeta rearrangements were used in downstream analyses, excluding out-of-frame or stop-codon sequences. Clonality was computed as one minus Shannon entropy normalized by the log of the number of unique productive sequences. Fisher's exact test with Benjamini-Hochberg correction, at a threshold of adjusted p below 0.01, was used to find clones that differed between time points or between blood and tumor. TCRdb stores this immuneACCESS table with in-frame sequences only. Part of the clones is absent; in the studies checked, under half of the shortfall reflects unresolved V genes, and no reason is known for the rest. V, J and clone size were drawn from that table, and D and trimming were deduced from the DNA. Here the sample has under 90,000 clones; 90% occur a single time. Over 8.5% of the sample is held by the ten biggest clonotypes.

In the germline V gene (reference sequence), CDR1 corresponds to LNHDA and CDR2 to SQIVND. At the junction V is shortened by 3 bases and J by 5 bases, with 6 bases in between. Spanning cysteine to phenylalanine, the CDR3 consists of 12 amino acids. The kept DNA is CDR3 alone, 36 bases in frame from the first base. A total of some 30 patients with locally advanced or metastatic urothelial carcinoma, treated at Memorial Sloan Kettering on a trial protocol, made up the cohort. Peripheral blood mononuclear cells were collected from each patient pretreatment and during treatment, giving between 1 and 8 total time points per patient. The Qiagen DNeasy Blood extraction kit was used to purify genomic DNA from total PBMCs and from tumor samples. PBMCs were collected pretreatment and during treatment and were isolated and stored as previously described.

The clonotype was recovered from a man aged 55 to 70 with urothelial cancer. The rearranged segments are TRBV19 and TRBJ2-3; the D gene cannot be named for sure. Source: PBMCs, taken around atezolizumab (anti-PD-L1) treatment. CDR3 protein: CASSIPGDTQYF. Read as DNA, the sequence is TGTGCCAGTAGTATTCCCGGAGATACGCAGTATTTT.